Presented here are 15 T cell receptor beta chains from one specimen sequenced in a study of OX40 agonist ivuxolimab in advanced cancers. Sequencing used immunoSEQ multiplex PCR; TCRdb keeps in-frame clones, though not all of them. The profile covers tens of thousands of clones, with roughly nine tenths appearing a single time and 0.75% to 0.9% taken by the ten largest. The sample in question was CD4+ or CD8+ T cells sorted from blood, obtained in a trial of the OX40 agonist ivuxolimab. The origin of the receptors is an adult with an advanced solid tumor such as melanoma, head and neck, liver or kidney cancer.

This rearrangement joins TRBV5-5 to TRBJ2-3; D perhaps matches TRBD2 (5 bases). CDR1 SGHKS and CDR2 YYEKEE come from the germline V gene (reference sequence). Between the trimmed V and J ends, which lost 0 bases and 4 bases, there was a span of 12 bases. The CDR3 loop spans 15 amino acids. The CDR3 reads CASSLAGGHPDTQYF. The CDR3 nucleotides read TGTGCCAGCAGCTTGGCCGGAGGCCATCCAGATACGCAGTATTTT.

This clone was observed once. The chain links TRBV5-4 to TRBJ2-5; 10 bases are shared with TRBD2. The length of the CDR3 is 16 residues. Germline CDR1 SGHNT, CDR2 YYREEE (reference sequence). The V segment lost 3 bases and the J segment 4 bases; nucleotides outside the gene matches: 9. The CDR3 region is CASSSLAGERGETQYF. CDR3 in DNA: TGTGCCAGCAGCTCCCTAGCGGGGGAGAGGGGAGAGACCCAGTACTTC. Complete variable domain (other parts from reference TRBV5-4 and TRBJ2-5): ETGVTQSPTHLIKTRGQQVTLRCSSQSGHNTVSWYQQALGQGPQFIFQYYREEENGRGNFPPRFSGLQFPNYSSELNVNALELDDSALYLCASSSLAGERGETQYFGPGTRLLVL.

The chain has TRBV6-5 and TRBJ2-7; D remains unclear. CDR3 length: 12 amino acids. Germline V gives CDR1 MNHEY, CDR2 SVGAGI. V lost 5 bases and J lost 7, with 12 bases in between. The DNA for the CDR3 is TGTGCCAGCAGTGAAAGAATCGGGGAGCAGTACTTC. This encodes CASSERIGEQYF.

This sequence joins TRBV20-1 and TRBJ1-5; D ambiguous. This CDR3 region has 11 residues. V was pared by 6 bases and J by 12 bases, with 15 bases between. CDR1 is DFQATT and CDR2 is SNEGSKA in the germline V gene (reference sequence). Here the CDR3 DNA reads TGCAGTGCCGAGGACGCCCCCATCCAGCATTTT. This codes for CSAEDAPIQHF.

The genes are TRBV29-1 and TRBJ2-1; the match to TRBD2 covers 11 bases. CDR3 length equals 18 residues. The J segment lost 6 bases and the V segment lost 3 bases, leaving 16 bases of the junction unmatched. In germline, CDR1 is SQVTM, CDR2 ANQGSEA. The CDR3 here is CSVESNSGGAFYSNEQFF. The CDR3 DNA is TGCAGCGTTGAGAGTAATAGCGGGGGGGCATTTTATAGCAATGAGCAGTTCTTC.

The rearrangement joins TRBV7-9 to TRBJ1-2; D remains unclear. Germline V CDR1 and CDR2: SEHNR, FQNEAQ (reference sequence). The CDR3 spans 13 residues. V was cut by 3 bases and J by 0 bases, with 5 bases left in between. The CDR3 DNA is TGTGCCAGCAGCTTTACTCCTAACTATGGCTACACCTTC. Protein product: CASSFTPNYGYTF.

V gene TRBV6-5 combines with J gene TRBJ1-1, with 7 nucleotides matching TRBD1. Germline CDR1 is MNHEY and CDR2 is SVGAGI. Trimming removed 4 bases from V and 10 bases from J; junction bases left unmatched: 12. CDR3 length: 14 residues. CDR3 residues: CASSFGTAPWGAFF. The CDR3 nucleotides read TGTGCCAGCAGTTTCGGGACAGCCCCTTGGGGAGCTTTCTTT.

V and J are TRBV28 and TRBJ2-2, with TRBD2 matching over 9 bases. The CDR3 contains 16 residues. Germline-derived CDR1 and CDR2 are MDHEN and SYDVKM. V lost 7 bases, J lost 6 bases, and 12 bases stayed unmatched. The chain's CDR3 is CASIREGTSMSGELFF. CDR3 DNA sequence: TGTGCCAGCATCCGAGAAGGGACTAGCATGTCCGGGGAGCTGTTTTTT.

The genes are TRBV7-2 and TRBJ2-1, with 8 nucleotides matching TRBD2. Losses at the gene ends were 5 bases for V and 7 bases for J; bases not matched to a gene: 7. The CDR3 is made up of 14 amino acids. The germline V gene has CDR1 SGHTA and CDR2 FQGNSA. The CDR3 region has the DNA TGTGCCAGCAGCCCTTGGACTAGCATAAATGAGCAGTTCTTC. It yields the protein CASSPWTSINEQFF.

The chain has TRBV19 and TRBJ1-4; a possible D gene is TRBD1 (6 bases). The CDR3 totals 15 residues. The V end lost 5 bases, the J end lost 8 bases, and 18 bases lay between the germline ends. Germline V gives CDR1 LNHDA, CDR2 SQIVND (reference sequence). The CDR3 DNA reads as TGTGCCAGTAGTCGGGTGCGGGCGACAGGCGAAAAACTGTTTTTT. This translates into CASSRVRATGEKLFF.

The V gene is TRBV6-1, the J gene TRBJ1-1, with D possibly TRBD1 on 5 matching bases. Trimming removed 3 bases at V and 1 base at J, with 9 bases between. The CDR3 totals 14 residues. Looked up from germline, CDR1 is MNHNS and CDR2 is SASEGT. The CDR3 sequence: CASSEAGRNTEAFF. CDR3 sequence (DNA): TGTGCCAGCAGTGAGGCAGGGAGGAACACTGAAGCTTTCTTT.

The chain carries TRBV30 and TRBJ1-6, with D possibly being TRBD1 (6 bases). V was pared by 4 bases and J by 9 bases, with 19 bases between. The CDR3 spans 15 residues. Per germline, CDR1 GTSNPN and CDR2 SVGIG (reference sequence). CDR3 nucleotides: TGTGCCTGGATCCACCAGGGGAGTGCTCTTTCACCCCTCCACTTT. Protein product: CAWIHQGSALSPLHF.

Details on this clone: Germline and junction disagree at one end, which may indicate a read error. J is TRBJ2-7 and V is TRBV6-1; 11 nucleotides line up with TRBD2. In germline, CDR1 is MNHNS, CDR2 SASEGT. The CDR3 spans 13 residues. The DNA of the CDR3 is TGTGCCAGCAGGGCCCGGACTAGCGGGCCTTCTTTCTTC. This gives the protein CASRARTSGPSFF.

The chain recombines TRBV30 with TRBJ2-6, with TRBD1 matching over 8 bases. The CDR3 sequence is 16 residues long. CDR1 and CDR2 from the germline V gene are GTSNPN and SVGIG (reference sequence). The CDR3 nucleotides are TGTGCAGGACAGGGCCCCTCAAACTCTGGGGCCAACGTCCTGACTTTC. Translated: CAGQGPSNSGANVLTF.

The CDR3 protein is CASSLGPGQTNYGYTF. As DNA, the CDR3 is TGTGCCAGCAGCTTAGGTCCGGGACAGACTAACTATGGCTACACCTTC. The V gene is TRBV7-2, the J gene TRBJ1-2; 7 bases agree with TRBD1. CDR1 is SGHTA, CDR2 FQGNSA, per germline. This CDR3 comprises 16 residues. V trimming: 1 base; J trimming: 0 bases; junction bases outside the gene matches: 5.